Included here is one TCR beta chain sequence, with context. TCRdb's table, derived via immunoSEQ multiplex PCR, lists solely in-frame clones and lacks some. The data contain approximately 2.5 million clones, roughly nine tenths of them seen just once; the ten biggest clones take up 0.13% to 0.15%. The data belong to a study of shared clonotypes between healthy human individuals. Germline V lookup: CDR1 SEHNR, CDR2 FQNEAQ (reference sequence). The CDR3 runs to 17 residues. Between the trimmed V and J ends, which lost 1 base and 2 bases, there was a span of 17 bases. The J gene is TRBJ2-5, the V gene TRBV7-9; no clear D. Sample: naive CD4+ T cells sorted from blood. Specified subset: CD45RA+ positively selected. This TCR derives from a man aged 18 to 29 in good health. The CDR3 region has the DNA TGTGCCAGCAGCTTAGACGTTGTAAGGAGATCTCAAGAGACCCAGTACTTC. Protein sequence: CASSLDVVRRSQETQYF.